The 15 T cell receptor beta chains below all came from one sample that was sequenced in a study of beta chain features in type 1 diabetes. The sequenced template was cDNA made from the entire isolated RNA. TCRdb keeps only in-frame clones here, not all; method: immunoSEQ multiplex PCR. The table records some 700,000 clones, roughly an eighth of them present only once. Antigens of these TCRs are unknown. Notes on the study in general: Across all four CD4+ subsets, people with type 1 diabetes showed modestly shorter TCRB CDR3s.

The sequencing input was naive CD4+ T cells from blood. These TCRs come from a young man with type 1 diabetes.

The sample holds a few counts of this clone. This chain links TRBV5-4 with TRBJ2-3; possible D gene TRBD2, 8 bases. Germline CDR1 SGHNT, CDR2 YYREEE (reference sequence). CDR3 length: 15 amino acids. V lost 5 bases and J 1 base, leaving 14 bases between the germline ends. CDR3 in amino acids: CASRQRGTGTDTQYF. DNA of the CDR3: TGTGCCAGCAGGCAGCGGGGGACAGGCACAGATACGCAGTATTTT.

J is TRBJ1-1 and V is TRBV2; D unclear. V dropped 1 base and J dropped 7 bases, with 7 bases sitting between them. This CDR3 is 12 amino acids long. Germline-derived CDR1 and CDR2 are SNHLY and FYNNEI. The CDR3 sequence is CASSEGFSEAFF. In DNA, the CDR3 is TGTGCCAGCAGTGAAGGGTTTAGTGAAGCTTTCTTT.

CDR3 protein: CASSGTSSRETQYF. CDR3 sequence (DNA): TGTGCCAGCAGCGGAACGTCTTCGCGGGAGACCCAGTACTTC. This chain joins TRBV5-6 and TRBJ2-5; D gene unclear. V lost 4 bases and J lost 5, with 15 bases in between. This CDR3 is 14 amino acids long. Germline-derived CDR1 and CDR2 are SGHDT and YYEEEE.

The chain carries TRBV7-9 and TRBJ2-7; TRBD2 agrees at 7 bases. The CDR3 has 16 amino acids. Germline V gene lookup returns CDR1 SEHNR and CDR2 FQNEAQ (reference sequence). V trimming: 1 base; J trimming: 0 bases; junction bases outside the gene matches: 6. The DNA of the CDR3 is TGTGCCAGCAGCTTAGGCAACGGGGGGACCTCCTACGAGCAGTACTTC. Translating it yields CASSLGNGGTSYEQYF.

This clone was counted a few times. This chain links TRBV9 with TRBJ2-3, with D possibly TRBD2 on 5 matching bases. Germline V gene sequence: CDR1 SGDLS, CDR2 YYNGEE. V was clipped by 5 bases and J by 0 bases, with 13 bases between them. The CDR3 length is 15 residues. The CDR3: CASSATSGSTDTQYF. The CDR3, as DNA: TGTGCCAGCAGTGCAACAAGCGGAAGCACAGATACGCAGTATTTT.

This clone was found a few times. The chain recombines TRBV28 with TRBJ1-2; the match to TRBD1 covers 8 bases. Per the germline V gene, CDR1 is MDHEN and CDR2 is SYDVKM. J was trimmed by 4 bases and V by 4 bases; bases with no gene match: 5. The CDR3 sequence is 14 residues long. The DNA for the CDR3 is TGTGCCAGCAGTTCGACAGGGGAAGGCTATGGCTACACCTTC. It codes for CASSSTGEGYGYTF.

This clone was counted only a few times. The J gene is TRBJ1-4, the V gene TRBV5-8; the D is unclear. The CDR3 extends over 16 amino acids. From germline, CDR1 is SGHTS and CDR2 YDEGEE. Trimming took off 1 base at V and 0 bases at J, with 10 bases between the two ends. The CDR3: CASSLRRSATNEKLFF. In DNA form, the CDR3 reads TGTGCCAGCAGCTTGAGAAGGAGTGCAACTAATGAAAAACTGTTTTTT.

Concerning this clone: Other DNA sequences within the sample encode an identical CDR3. The V gene is TRBV27, the J gene TRBJ2-7; D is possibly TRBD1 or TRBD2 (5 bases each). CDR1 is MNHEY and CDR2 is SMNVEV in the germline V gene (reference sequence). V lost 2 bases and J 0 bases, leaving 8 bases between the germline ends. This CDR3 spans 14 amino acids. CDR3: CASSLAGSSYEQYF. For the CDR3, the DNA is TGTGCCAGCAGTTTAGCAGGGAGCTCCTACGAGCAGTACTTC.

This clone was observed a few times. Additional DNA sequences in this sample encode the identical CDR3. The chain joins TRBV30 to TRBJ1-5; tentative D call: TRBD1 (6 bases). Germline V CDR1 and CDR2: GTSNPN, SVGIG (reference sequence). This CDR3 comprises 15 residues. Deletions cut 0 bases from V and 1 base from J, with 10 bases between. The CDR3 loop reads CAWSVSGVSNQPQHF. CDR3 sequence (DNA): TGTGCCTGGAGTGTATCAGGGGTGAGCAATCAGCCCCAGCATTTT.

The V gene is TRBV11-3, the J gene TRBJ2-4; 12 nucleotides align to TRBD2. From germline, CDR1 is SGHNT and CDR2 YENEEA. The CDR3 runs 15 residues. Trimming removed 5 bases from V and 7 bases from J; junction bases left unmatched: 6. CDR3 loop: CASSHGTSGSNIQYF. CDR3 sequence (DNA): TGTGCCAGCAGCCACGGGACTAGCGGGTCGAACATTCAGTACTTC.

This clone showed up just a few times. This chain uses TRBV5-1 with TRBJ2-7, with D perhaps matching TRBD1 or TRBD2 (5 bases each). Germline lookup yields CDR1 SGHRS and CDR2 YFSETQ. V lost 2 bases, J lost 5 bases, and 8 bases lay in between. The CDR3 runs 12 residues. The CDR3 region is CASSLRGDEQYF. The CDR3 DNA reads as TGCGCCAGCAGCTTACGAGGGGACGAGCAGTACTTC.

This clone was seen a few times. The V gene is TRBV4-1, the J gene TRBJ2-7, with 8 bases fitting TRBD2. The length of the CDR3 is 17 residues. J was trimmed by 3 bases and V by 3 bases; bases with no gene match: 13. CDR1 and CDR2 from the germline V gene are MGHRA and YSYEKL. The CDR3 DNA reads TGCGCCAGCAGCCAGTCCCATGGAGCGGGGGAGAGCTACGAGCAGTACTTC. It yields the protein CASSQSHGAGESYEQYF.

The chain employs TRBV7-9 and TRBJ2-1; TRBD2 agrees at 9 bases. Germline V gene sequence: CDR1 SEHNR, CDR2 FQNEAQ (reference sequence). Losses at the gene ends were 0 bases for V and 9 bases for J; bases not matched to a gene: 3. The CDR3 consists of 14 residues. CDR3 in DNA: TGTGCCAGCAGCTTAGCGTCGACTAGCGGTGAGCAGTTCTTC. This encodes CASSLASTSGEQFF.

This clone was counted only a few times. The rearrangement links TRBV4-2 to TRBJ2-7, with TRBD1 as a possible D gene (6 bases). Trimming took off 1 base at V and 6 bases at J, with 16 bases between the two ends. The CDR3 runs to 15 residues. Germline CDR1 and CDR2: LGHNA and YNFKEQ. This chain's CDR3 is CASSQGGTIHPEQYF. In DNA form, the CDR3 reads TGTGCCAGCAGCCAAGGGGGGACAATCCATCCCGAGCAGTACTTC.

The V and J genes are TRBV7-7 and TRBJ2-5; no definite D call. Germline CDR1 reads SSHAT; CDR2 reads FNYEAQ (reference sequence). The CDR3 runs to 14 residues. V shed 5 bases and J shed 5 bases, with 15 bases lying between them. Here the CDR3 reads CASSPSKKVETQYF. Here the CDR3 DNA reads TGTGCCAGCAGCCCGTCGAAAAAGGTCGAGACCCAGTACTTC.